The present entry profiles one TCR beta chain with its context. As yet, its antigen is unknown. TCRdb's table, derived via immunoSEQ multiplex PCR, lists solely in-frame clones and lacks some. This table holds about 93,000 clones, approximately 86% found once. The V end was cut by 2 bases, the J end by 8 bases, with 9 bases between. CDR3 length: 12 residues. The germline CDR1 and CDR2 sequences are MNHEY and SVGAGI. Focal radiation plus CTLA-4 blockade with ipilimumab was administered to patients who had chemo-refractory metastatic non-small-cell lung cancer. These data are taken from a study of radiotherapy plus CTLA-4 blockade in lung cancer. Study outcomes and limitations: Tumor-derived TCR clones expanded in blood after radiotherapy plus ipilimumab. Early blood T cell clone dynamics reportedly forecast response best, with interferon-beta.

The V and J genes are TRBV6-5 and TRBJ1-2; tentative D call: TRBD1 (5 bases). The material sequenced was peripheral blood, taken from a patient treated with radiotherapy plus ipilimumab. The source of this sequence is a human donor with non-small cell lung cancer that progressed on radiotherapy plus ipilimumab. The CDR3 DNA is TGTGCCAGCAGTTACGGGGGTGAAGGCTACACCTTC. This sequence encodes CASSYGGEGYTF.